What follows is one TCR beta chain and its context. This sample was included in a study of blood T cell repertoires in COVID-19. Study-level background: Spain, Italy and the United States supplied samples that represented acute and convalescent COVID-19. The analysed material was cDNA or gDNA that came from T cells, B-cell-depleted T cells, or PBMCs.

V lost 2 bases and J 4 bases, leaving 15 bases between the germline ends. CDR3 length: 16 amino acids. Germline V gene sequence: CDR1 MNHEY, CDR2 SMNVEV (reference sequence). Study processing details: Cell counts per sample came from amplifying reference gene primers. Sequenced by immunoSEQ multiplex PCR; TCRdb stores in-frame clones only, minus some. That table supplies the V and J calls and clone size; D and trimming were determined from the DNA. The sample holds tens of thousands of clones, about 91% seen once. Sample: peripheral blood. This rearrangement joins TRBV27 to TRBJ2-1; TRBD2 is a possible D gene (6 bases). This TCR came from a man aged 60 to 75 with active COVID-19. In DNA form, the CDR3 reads TGTGCCAGCAGTTTACGTTGGCGGGATGGGTACAATGAGCAGTTCTTC. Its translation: CASSLRWRDGYNEQFF.